The clone carrying this T cell receptor beta chain occurred a few times. Every subset's genomic DNA went evenly onto several immunoSEQ plates. Clones were sequenced by immunoSEQ multiplex PCR, and TCRdb holds only the in-frame ones, with some missing. The sample includes approximately 2,000,000 clones, around 90% of them seen just once. The V end lost 6 bases, the J end lost 2 bases, and 4 bases lay between the germline ends. CDR3 size: 11 residues. Germline V gene data show CDR1 as MNHNS and CDR2 as SASEGT. This record belongs to a study of shared clonotypes between healthy human individuals. About the research overall: The study used three CD4 naive, three CD4 memory, two CD8 naive and one CD8 memory plate per donor.

CD45RA-negative memory and CD45RA+ naive subsets were split from the CD4+ cells. Material for sequencing was naive CD4+ T cells from PBMCs. The subset: CD45RA+ positively selected. V usage is TRBV6-1 and J usage is TRBJ1-1; D unresolved. The TCR sequence derives from a man younger than 35 in good health. Some clones in this sample may be carry-over from other donors' samples. CDR3 in amino acids: CASRANTEAFF. Here the CDR3 DNA reads TGTGCCAGCAGAGCCAACACTGAAGCTTTCTTT.